These T cell receptor beta chains were read from a single sample in a study of T cells after yellow fever vaccination. Via MiXCR, TCRdb re-called the 5' RACE reads, giving one row per CDR3 protein. Of roughly 96,000 distinct CDR3 sequences in the sample, roughly 10% were seen once. The source material was CD8+ T cells not binding an NS4B(214-222) dextramer, sorted from PBMCs, sampled roughly 14 days after the first yellow fever vaccination. These TCRs come from a man aged 18-30 years who received the YFV17D yellow fever vaccine. The CDR3 runs from the conserved cysteine through the conserved F or W. D genes are given only for firm matches. Only part of the rows carry a size: once, few, many, or a class if the clone is expanded.

j_call | clone_size | d_call | v_call | cdr3_nt | cdr3_aa
TRBJ2-6 | many | NA | TRBV29-1 | TGCAGCGTTGAAGGGGGGGTTGGGGCCAACGTCCTGACTTTC | CSVEGGVGANVLTF
TRBJ1-1 | few | NA | TRBV2 | TGTGCCAGCACCCCAACACGGGGGGCGAACACTGAAGCTTTCTTT | CASTPTRGANTEAFF
TRBJ1-2 | NA | NA | TRBV7-2 | TGTGCCAGCAGCTTAAGCTCTTCGGCTGGCTACACCTTC | CASSLSSSAGYTF
TRBJ2-1 | NA | NA | TRBV20-1 | TGCAGTGCTAGAGATTTACCGGATGAGCAGTTCTTC | CSARDLPDEQFF
TRBJ2-7 | few | TRBD2 | TRBV29-1 | TGCAGCGTCCGACTAGCGCGCCCCTCCTACGAGCAGTACTTC | CSVRLARPSYEQYF
TRBJ1-1 | NA | NA | TRBV5-4 | TGTGCCAGCAGCCCCTTATTGCAGAGGAACACTGAAGCTTTCTTT | CASSPLLQRNTEAFF
TRBJ2-7 | NA | TRBD2 | TRBV20-1 | TGCAGTGCTAGTTTGCGGGGGGGGTTCGGGTACGAGCAGTACTTC | CSASLRGGFGYEQYF
TRBJ2-2 | NA | NA | TRBV5-4 | TGTGCCAGCAGCAGGGACAACGCGAACACCGGGGAGCTGTTTTTT | CASSRDNANTGELFF
TRBJ2-5 | few | TRBD2 | TRBV6-4 | TGTGCCAGCAAAGGACTAGCCGGACCCAGGGAGACCCAGTACTTC | CASKGLAGPRETQYF
TRBJ2-2 | many | NA | TRBV7-9 | TGTGCCAGCAGCCCGGCGGGACAGAACACCGGGGAGCTGTTTTTT | CASSPAGQNTGELFF
TRBJ2-1 | few | TRBD2 | TRBV5-1 | TGCGCCAGCAGCCTGGGACTAGCGTTTGGAGATGAGCAGTTCTTC | CASSLGLAFGDEQFF
TRBJ2-2 | NA | TRBD1 | TRBV20-1 | TGCAGTGCTAGAGCTCGGACAGGGGGCAGGGTCACCGGGGAGCTGTTTTTT | CSARARTGGRVTGELFF
TRBJ2-7 | NA | TRBD1 | TRBV7-6 | TGTGCCAGCAGCCTCACGCCGGGACAGGGCTCCGAGCAGTACTTC | CASSLTPGQGSEQYF
TRBJ2-7 | NA | NA | TRBV20-1 | TGCAGTGCTAGAGACTCCTATCCGGGGGATCTGGGCGAGCAGTACTTC | CSARDSYPGDLGEQYF
TRBJ2-1 | few | TRBD1 | TRBV4-3 | TGCGCCAGCAGCCAAGTTTCGTGGGAACAGGGGATGTTATGCAATGAGCAGTTCTTC | CASSQVSWEQGMLCNEQFF
TRBJ1-2 | NA | NA | TRBV28 | TGTGCCAGCTCAAGGGACAAACAATACCGTTATGGCTACACCTTC | CASSRDKQYRYGYTF
TRBJ2-7 | few | NA | TRBV7-9 | TGTGCCAGCAGCTTAACATCCCTCCGCGAGCAGTACTTC | CASSLTSLREQYF
TRBJ2-3 | NA | NA | TRBV4-1 | TGCGCCAGCAGCCAAGATCAAGTAGATACGCAGTATTTT | CASSQDQVDTQYF
TRBJ1-5 | NA | NA | TRBV9 | TGTGCCAGCAGCATCGGGGGGGGGCCCAATCAGCCCCAGCATTTT | CASSIGGGPNQPQHF
TRBJ2-2 | few | NA | TRBV29-1 | TGCAGCGTTGTAGGGCAGGGGAGGATATTAACCGGGGAGCTGTTTTTT | CSVVGQGRILTGELFF
TRBJ1-2 | few | TRBD1 | TRBV4-1 | TGCGCCAGCAGCCACCCTTCGCAGGGGGCTCCTAACTATGGCTACACCTTC | CASSHPSQGAPNYGYTF
TRBJ2-5 | NA | TRBD1 | TRBV5-5 | TGTGCCAGCAGCCCACGGACAGGAGAAGAGACCCAGTACTTC | CASSPRTGEETQYF